Below are 22 T cell receptor beta chains sequenced from a single sample in a study of blood T cell repertoires in COVID-19. TCRdb keeps only in-frame clones here, not all; method: immunoSEQ multiplex PCR. The repertoire holds under 300,000 clones, with roughly 90% as singletons. Material: peripheral blood. These receptors were collected from a man aged 60 to 75 with acute or convalescent COVID-19.

This clone was observed once. The rearrangement joins TRBV10-3 to TRBJ2-7; 12 nucleotides align to TRBD1. CDR1 is ENHRY and CDR2 is SYGVKD in the germline V gene. CDR3 length: 17 amino acids. With 7 bases clipped from V and 3 bases from J, the junction kept 13 bases outside the gene matches. CDR3 bases: TGTGCCATCAAAGCGGGACAGGGGGCGGGTCCCGACTACGAGCAGTACTTC. The encoded protein is CAIKAGQGAGPDYEQYF.

The chain links TRBV7-9 to TRBJ1-5, with 8 bases matching TRBD1. This CDR3 is built from 16 residues. V dropped 1 base and J dropped 0; count of bases not matched to a gene: 2. The germline V gene has CDR1 SEHNR and CDR2 FQNEAQ (reference sequence). This chain's CDR3 is CASSLGGQDSNQPQHF. CDR3 nucleotide sequence: TGTGCCAGCAGCTTAGGGGGACAGGATAGCAATCAGCCCCAGCATTTT.

The V and J genes are TRBV27 and TRBJ2-4; D is perhaps TRBD1 (6 bases). The CDR3 runs 15 residues. V was trimmed by 8 bases and J by 0 bases, leaving 14 bases between them. Germline CDR1 is MNHEY and CDR2 is SMNVEV (reference sequence). CDR3 coding DNA: TGTGCCAGCGGGGACATCTTTGGAGCCAAAAACATTCAGTACTTC. Its protein is CASGDIFGAKNIQYF.

The rearrangement joins TRBV29-1 to TRBJ2-1, with TRBD2 matching over 8 bases. J lost 6 bases, V lost 6 bases, and 13 bases had no gene match. Germline lookup yields CDR1 SQVTM and CDR2 ANQGSEA. The CDR3 runs to 15 residues. The CDR3 region has the DNA TGCAGCGTCGATATTTCCGGGAGGGCCAGCAATGAGCAGTTCTTC. This encodes CSVDISGRASNEQFF.

The rearrangement joins TRBV5-5 to TRBJ2-3, with TRBD2 as a possible D gene (6 bases). V was shortened by 4 bases and J by 4 bases, with 13 bases between the two germline ends. Germline values: CDR1 SGHKS, CDR2 YYEKEE (reference sequence). This CDR3 comprises 14 residues. The DNA of the CDR3 is TGTGCCAGCAGCCCACGGGCGGGGCCAGATACGCAGTATTTT. This translates into CASSPRAGPDTQYF.

This clone appeared a single time. The chain recombines TRBV28 with TRBJ1-1; 9 bases fit TRBD1. Germline CDR1 is MDHEN and CDR2 is SYDVKM. The CDR3 covers 19 residues. V lost 3 bases, J lost 6 bases, and 20 bases stayed unmatched. Written as DNA, the CDR3 is TGTGCCAGCAGTTTGAGGCCGTATTGGACAGGGGCCTTTTTTTCTGAAGCTTTCTTT. It is translated as CASSLRPYWTGAFFSEAFF.

This clone was seen just once. V gene TRBV7-6 combines with J gene TRBJ1-6; a possible D gene is TRBD1 (6 bases). This CDR3 contains 14 residues. The ends were cut back, 2 bases at V and 8 bases at J, with 10 bases in the middle. The germline gives CDR1 SGHVS, CDR2 FNYEAQ. CDR3: CASSLSGVDSPLHF. In DNA, the CDR3 is TGTGCCAGCAGCTTATCAGGGGTTGATTCACCCCTCCACTTT.

The chain employs TRBV5-1 and TRBJ2-1; 8 positions match TRBD2. V lost 2 bases to trimming and J lost 8 bases; unmatched junction nucleotides: 9. Per germline, CDR1 SGHRS and CDR2 YFSETQ. This CDR3 has 15 residues. The DNA of the CDR3 is TGCGCCAGCAGCTTTCAAATGACGACTAGCGATGAGCAGTTCTTC. This encodes CASSFQMTTSDEQFF.

The CDR3 DNA is TGCGCCAGCAGCTTGGAACAGGGCTACTACGAGCAGTACTTC. Encoded protein: CASSLEQGYYEQYF. The gene calls are TRBV5-1 and TRBJ2-7; D might be TRBD1 (6 bases). Germline CDR1 and CDR2: SGHRS and YFSETQ. Between the trimmed V and J ends, which lost 0 bases and 3 bases, there was a span of 10 bases. CDR3 length equals 14 residues.

This chain joins TRBV7-2 and TRBJ1-5; 8 positions agree with TRBD1. The J segment lost 2 bases and the V segment lost 5 bases, leaving 5 bases of the junction unmatched. This CDR3 has 15 amino acids. Per the germline V gene, CDR1 is SGHTA and CDR2 is FQGNSA. CDR3 coding DNA: TGTGCCAGCAGCCCGCAGGGGGCGGGCAATCAGCCCCAGCATTTT. It specifies CASSPQGAGNQPQHF.

The rearrangement links TRBV18 to TRBJ2-1, with 9 bases identical to TRBD2. V dropped 2 bases and J dropped 2; count of bases not matched to a gene: 4. This CDR3 contains 16 residues. CDR1 KGHSH and CDR2 LQKENI come from the germline V gene. For the CDR3, the DNA is TGTGCCAGCTCACCAGGCCTAGCGGGGACCTACAATGAGCAGTTCTTC. Translation gives CASSPGLAGTYNEQFF.

In DNA, the CDR3 is TGTGCCAGCAGCTTAGGGCGGGATAATGAAAAACTGTTTTTT. It translates to CASSLGRDNEKLFF. This chain connects TRBV7-9 to TRBJ1-4, with D uncertain. Between the trimmed V and J ends, which lost 1 base and 4 bases, there was a span of 7 bases. This CDR3 is built from 14 residues. The germline CDR1 and CDR2 sequences are SEHNR and FQNEAQ (reference sequence).

CDR3 bases: TGTGCCAGCAGCTTAAACCCGGGACTAGCGGGCCCCGAGGATACGCAGTATTTT. This codes for CASSLNPGLAGPEDTQYF. The chain couples TRBV7-3 to TRBJ2-3; 12 bases map to TRBD2. The germline V gene encodes CDR1 SGHTA and CDR2 FQGTGA. The V segment lost 1 base and the J segment 6 bases; nucleotides outside the gene matches: 11. The CDR3 runs to 18 residues.

The CDR3 here is CATAQGTANTGELFF. The CDR3, as DNA: TGTGCCACAGCACAAGGGACAGCGAACACCGGGGAGCTGTTTTTT. V gene TRBV24-1 combines with J gene TRBJ2-2; 7 positions match TRBD1. Looked up from germline, CDR1 is KGHDR and CDR2 is SFDVKD. CDR3 length: 15 residues. V was pared by 10 bases and J by 0 bases, with 7 bases of the junction left unmatched.

J is TRBJ2-5 and V is TRBV7-2, with D tentatively TRBD1 (5 bases). Trimming removed 1 base from V and 0 bases from J, with 6 bases in between. The CDR3 covers 14 residues. The germline V gene has CDR1 SGHTA and CDR2 FQGNSA. DNA for the CDR3: TGTGCCAGCAGCTTAGGCAGGGACCAAGAGACCCAGTACTTC. Its protein is CASSLGRDQETQYF.

CDR3: CASTGTGYTGELFF. DNA of the CDR3: TGTGCCAGTACCGGGACAGGGTATACCGGGGAGCTGTTTTTT. The genes are TRBV19 and TRBJ2-2, with 9 bases fitting TRBD1. J gave up 5 bases and V 7 bases, and 5 bases lay outside the gene matches. Germline V gene lookup returns CDR1 LNHDA and CDR2 SQIVND (reference sequence). The CDR3 runs to 14 residues.

This sequence joins TRBV7-8 and TRBJ1-2; no firm D call. Germline CDR1 and CDR2: SGHVS and FQNEAQ. There are 15 residues in the CDR3. The germline V and J ends were trimmed by 5 bases and 4 bases, with 17 bases remaining between them. CDR3 sequence: CASSQRFERVYGYTF. The CDR3 nucleotides read TGTGCCAGCAGCCAGAGGTTCGAGCGCGTCTATGGCTACACCTTC.

This clone was picked up many times. The chain employs TRBV6-2 or TRBV6-3 and TRBJ2-5; possible D gene TRBD1, 5 bases. The V and J ends lost 2 bases and 1 base respectively, with 8 bases between them. Germline CDR1 MNHEY, CDR2 SVGEGT. CDR3 length: 14 residues. CDR3 sequence reads: CASSYSRAQETQYF. CDR3 DNA: TGTGCCAGCAGTTACAGCAGGGCCCAAGAGACCCAGTACTTC.

The rearrangement uses TRBV13 and TRBJ2-7; 8 bases align to TRBD1. CDR1 is PRHDT and CDR2 is FYEKMQ in the germline V gene (reference sequence). The CDR3 sequence is 15 residues long. The V and J ends lost 3 bases and 0 bases, in that order; junction bases with no gene match: 4. CDR3 residues: CASSFRTGSSYEQYF. CDR3 sequence (DNA): TGTGCCAGCAGCTTCCGGACAGGGAGCTCCTACGAGCAGTACTTC.

The genes are TRBV28 and TRBJ1-5, with TRBD1 matching 11 bases. Germline V CDR1 and CDR2: MDHEN, SYDVKM. This CDR3 spans 15 amino acids. V lost 6 bases, J lost 8 bases, and 9 bases stayed unmatched. CDR3 sequence (DNA): TGTGCCAGCAGCTCGGGGACAGGGGGTTATGAGCCCCAGCATTTT. Encoded protein: CASSSGTGGYEPQHF.

This clone appeared a single time. The chain joins TRBV27 to TRBJ2-5; TRBD1 matches at 10 bases. Trimming removed 3 bases from V and 6 bases from J; junction bases left unmatched: 4. Germline CDR1 and CDR2: MNHEY and SMNVEV (reference sequence). The CDR3 consists of 14 residues. This CDR3 reads CASSLGQGLKTQYF. The CDR3 bases are TGTGCCAGCAGTTTGGGACAGGGGTTAAAGACCCAGTACTTC.

This clone was seen just once. The rearrangement uses TRBV19 and TRBJ1-2; tentatively, D is TRBD1 (6 bases). The CDR3 has 17 residues. The V gene's germline CDR1 is LNHDA and CDR2 SQIVND (reference sequence). V shed 1 base and J shed 3 bases, with 18 bases lying between them. The CDR3 is CASSIGAGAASYYGYTF. The DNA of the CDR3 is TGTGCCAGTAGTATAGGGGCAGGGGCCGCGAGCTACTATGGCTACACCTTC.